This paragraph reports one T cell receptor beta chain. The sample holds many counts of this clone. Its antigen is not yet known. One end of the junction does not line up with germline, which may come from a read error. This CDR3 is also generated by other DNA sequences in the sample. Library prep was done by PCR. This sample was sequenced with an Illumina HiSeq 4000. High-throughput sequencing was used to profile the CDR3 region of the TCR beta-chain in every patient. On the study's bioinformatics: A classifier to discriminate distant-metastatic papillary thyroid cancer patients was built from CDR3 differences across clinicopathological groups. To measure repertoire diversity the researchers used the Shannon index, while the Morisita-Horn index served to gauge how similar the tumor and blood repertoires were. TCRdb reran the public reads through fastp at Q25 and MiXCR, keeping productive beta chains. None of the V and J calls come from the authors' own analysis; TCRdb made them. Recorded for this sample are under 20,000 clones; about a quarter of them occurred a single time. The ten largest clones add up to around 9.9% of the sample.

The sample originates from a study of metastatic and nonmetastatic thyroid tumors (dated by TCRdb to the early 2020s). Concerning the study at large: Repertoires from peripheral blood and from tumor or nodule tissue samples of malignant and benign thyroid patients were compared.

The CDR3 numbers 14 residues from cysteine through phenylalanine. Solely the CDR3 DNA is kept, with 42 bases framed from the first base. CDR1 and CDR2 are drawn from the germline V gene: MNHNS, SASEGT. Points the paper makes about the study in general: In both blood and tumor samples, TCR beta diversity was reported to be significantly higher in malignant tumors than in benign nodules.

No patient had received any treatment before thyroid surgery. The study retrospectively analysed patient clinical samples collected from about 2012 to 2018 using T-cell receptor beta sequencing. This receptor was taken from a male donor with papillary thyroid cancer or a benign thyroid nodule (not recorded which). Some clones in this sample may be carry-over from other donors' samples. The material sequenced was blood. This sequence uses TRBV6-1 and TRBJ1-3; the D gene is possibly TRBD1, with 6 bases matching. The CDR3 region: CASRKQGSGNTVYF. The DNA is as follows: TGTGCCAGCAGGAAACAGGGCTCTGGAAACACCGTATATTTT.